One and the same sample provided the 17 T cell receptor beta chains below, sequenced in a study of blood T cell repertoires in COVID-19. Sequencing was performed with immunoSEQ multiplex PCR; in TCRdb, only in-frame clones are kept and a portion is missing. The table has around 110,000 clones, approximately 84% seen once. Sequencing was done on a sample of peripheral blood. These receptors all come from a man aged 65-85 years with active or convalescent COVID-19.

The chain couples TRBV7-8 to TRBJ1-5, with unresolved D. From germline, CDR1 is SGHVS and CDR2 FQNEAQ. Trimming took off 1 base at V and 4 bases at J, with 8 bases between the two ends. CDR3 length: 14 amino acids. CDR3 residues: CASSLGGLNQPQHF. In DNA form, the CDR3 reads TGTGCCAGCAGCTTAGGAGGGTTGAATCAGCCCCAGCATTTT.

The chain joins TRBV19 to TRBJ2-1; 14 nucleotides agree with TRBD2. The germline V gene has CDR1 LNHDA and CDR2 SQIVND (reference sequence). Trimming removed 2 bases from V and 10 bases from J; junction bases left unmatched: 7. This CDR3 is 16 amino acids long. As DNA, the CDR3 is TGTGCCAGTAGTATATTGACGGGACTAGCGGGAGTAGAGCAGTTCTTC. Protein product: CASSILTGLAGVEQFF.

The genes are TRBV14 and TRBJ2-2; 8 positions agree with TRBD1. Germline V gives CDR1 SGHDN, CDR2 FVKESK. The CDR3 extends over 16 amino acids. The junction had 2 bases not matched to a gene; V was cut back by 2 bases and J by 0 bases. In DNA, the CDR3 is TGTGCCAGCAGCCAATGGACAGGGACGAACACCGGGGAGCTGTTTTTT. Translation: CASSQWTGTNTGELFF.

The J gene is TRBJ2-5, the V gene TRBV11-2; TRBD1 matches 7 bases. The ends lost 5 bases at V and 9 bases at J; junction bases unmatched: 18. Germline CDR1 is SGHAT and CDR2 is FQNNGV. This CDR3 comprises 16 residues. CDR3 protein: CASSPFTGTDKSPQYF. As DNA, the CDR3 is TGTGCCAGCAGCCCCTTTACCGGGACAGACAAGTCTCCCCAGTACTTC.

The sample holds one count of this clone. DNA for the CDR3: TGCAGTGCTAGTCGGCTAGGGGACAGCTTCCAAGAGACCCAGTACTTC. It translates to CSASRLGDSFQETQYF. The chain has TRBV20-1 and TRBJ2-5; 7 bases are shared with TRBD1. The CDR3 is made up of 16 amino acids. The germline V gene encodes CDR1 DFQATT and CDR2 SNEGSKA (reference sequence). V dropped 3 bases and J dropped 1; count of bases not matched to a gene: 11.

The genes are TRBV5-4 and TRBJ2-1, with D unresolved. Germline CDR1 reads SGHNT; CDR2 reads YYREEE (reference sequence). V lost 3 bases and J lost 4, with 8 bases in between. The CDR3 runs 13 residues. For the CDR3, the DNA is TGTGCCAGCAGCTCAAACTGGTACAATGAGCAGTTCTTC. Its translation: CASSSNWYNEQFF.

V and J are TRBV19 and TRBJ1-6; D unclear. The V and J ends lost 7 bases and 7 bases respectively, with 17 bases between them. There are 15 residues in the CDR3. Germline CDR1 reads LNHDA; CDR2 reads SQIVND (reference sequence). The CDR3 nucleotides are TGTGCCAGTACTCAAACCGGAGTAAGGAATTCACCCCTCCACTTT. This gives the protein CASTQTGVRNSPLHF. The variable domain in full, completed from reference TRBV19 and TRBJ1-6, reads DGGITQSPKYLFRKEGQNVTLSCEQNLNHDAMYWYRQDPGQGLRLIYYSQIVNDFQKGDIAEGYSVSREKKESFPLTVTSAQKNPTAFYLCASTQTGVRNSPLHFGNGTRLTVT.

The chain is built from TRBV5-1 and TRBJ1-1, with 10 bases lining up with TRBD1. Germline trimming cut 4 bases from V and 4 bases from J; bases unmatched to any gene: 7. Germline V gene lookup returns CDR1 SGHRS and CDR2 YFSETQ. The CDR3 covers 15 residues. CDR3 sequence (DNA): TGCGCCAGCAGCGCCAGACAGGGGGCAGGCACTGAAGCTTTCTTT. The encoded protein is CASSARQGAGTEAFF.

The DNA of the CDR3 is TGTGCCAGCAGCTTAGACAGGGGTACTGAAGCTTTCTTT. It is translated as CASSLDRGTEAFF. This chain joins TRBV7-9 and TRBJ1-1; 7 bases are a match to TRBD1. In germline, CDR1 is SEHNR, CDR2 FQNEAQ (reference sequence). This CDR3 is 13 amino acids long. V lost 1 base and J lost 5; bases outside the gene matches: 1.

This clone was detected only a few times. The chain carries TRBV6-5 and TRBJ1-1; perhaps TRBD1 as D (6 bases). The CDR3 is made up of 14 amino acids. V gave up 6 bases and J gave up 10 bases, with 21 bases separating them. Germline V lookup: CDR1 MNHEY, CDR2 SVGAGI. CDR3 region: CASSLRSGELAAFF. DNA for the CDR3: TGTGCCAGCAGCCTTCGGTCAGGGGAGCTTGCAGCTTTCTTT.

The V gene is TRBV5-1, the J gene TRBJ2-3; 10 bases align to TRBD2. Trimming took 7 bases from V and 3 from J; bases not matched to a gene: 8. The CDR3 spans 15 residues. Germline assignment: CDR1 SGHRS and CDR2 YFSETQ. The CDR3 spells CASLAGAPQTDTQYF. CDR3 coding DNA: TGCGCCAGCCTAGCGGGAGCGCCCCAGACAGATACGCAGTATTTT.

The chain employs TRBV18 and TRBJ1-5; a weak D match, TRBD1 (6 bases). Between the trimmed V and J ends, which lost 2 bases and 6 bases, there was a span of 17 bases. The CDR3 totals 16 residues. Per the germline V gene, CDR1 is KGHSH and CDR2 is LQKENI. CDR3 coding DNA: TGTGCCAGCTCACCAAGTACAGGGTCTTCTGGTCAGCCCCAGCATTTT. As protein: CASSPSTGSSGQPQHF.

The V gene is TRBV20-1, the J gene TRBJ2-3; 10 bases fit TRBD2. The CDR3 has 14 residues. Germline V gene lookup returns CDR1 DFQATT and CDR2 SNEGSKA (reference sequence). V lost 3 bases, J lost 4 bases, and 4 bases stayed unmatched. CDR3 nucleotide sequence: TGCAGTGCTAGTGTACTAGCGGGATCAGATACGCAGTATTTT. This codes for CSASVLAGSDTQYF.

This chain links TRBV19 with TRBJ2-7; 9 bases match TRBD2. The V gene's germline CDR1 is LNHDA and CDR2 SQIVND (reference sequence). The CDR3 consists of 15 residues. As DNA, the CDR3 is TGTGTGGCTCCCGCCGCTAGCGGGACCTCCTACGAGCAGTACTTC. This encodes CVAPAASGTSYEQYF.

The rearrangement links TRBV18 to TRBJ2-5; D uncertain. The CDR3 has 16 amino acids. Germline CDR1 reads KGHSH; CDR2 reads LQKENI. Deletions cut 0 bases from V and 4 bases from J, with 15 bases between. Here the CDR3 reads CASSPPAAGLLETQYF. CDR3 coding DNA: TGTGCCAGCTCACCACCAGCTGCCGGGTTATTAGAGACCCAGTACTTC.

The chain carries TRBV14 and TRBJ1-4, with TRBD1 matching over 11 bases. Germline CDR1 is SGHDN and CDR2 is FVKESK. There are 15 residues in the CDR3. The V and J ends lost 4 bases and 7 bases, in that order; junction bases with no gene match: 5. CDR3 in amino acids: CASSRMGQGVEKLFF. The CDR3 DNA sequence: TGTGCCAGCAGCCGCATGGGACAGGGGGTTGAAAAACTGTTTTTT. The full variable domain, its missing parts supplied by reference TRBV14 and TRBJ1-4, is EAGVTQFPSHSVIEKGQTVTLRCDPISGHDNLYWYRRVMGKEIKFLLHFVKESKQDESGMPNNRFLAERTGGTYSTLKVQPAELEDSGVYFCASSRMGQGVEKLFFGSGTQLSVL.

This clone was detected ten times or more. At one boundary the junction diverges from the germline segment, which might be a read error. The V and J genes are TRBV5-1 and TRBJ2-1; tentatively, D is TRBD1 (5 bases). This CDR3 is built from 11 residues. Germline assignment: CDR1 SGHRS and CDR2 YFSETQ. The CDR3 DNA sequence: TGCGCCGGCAGGGCTAGCAATGAGCAGTTCTTC. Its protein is CAGRASNEQFF.